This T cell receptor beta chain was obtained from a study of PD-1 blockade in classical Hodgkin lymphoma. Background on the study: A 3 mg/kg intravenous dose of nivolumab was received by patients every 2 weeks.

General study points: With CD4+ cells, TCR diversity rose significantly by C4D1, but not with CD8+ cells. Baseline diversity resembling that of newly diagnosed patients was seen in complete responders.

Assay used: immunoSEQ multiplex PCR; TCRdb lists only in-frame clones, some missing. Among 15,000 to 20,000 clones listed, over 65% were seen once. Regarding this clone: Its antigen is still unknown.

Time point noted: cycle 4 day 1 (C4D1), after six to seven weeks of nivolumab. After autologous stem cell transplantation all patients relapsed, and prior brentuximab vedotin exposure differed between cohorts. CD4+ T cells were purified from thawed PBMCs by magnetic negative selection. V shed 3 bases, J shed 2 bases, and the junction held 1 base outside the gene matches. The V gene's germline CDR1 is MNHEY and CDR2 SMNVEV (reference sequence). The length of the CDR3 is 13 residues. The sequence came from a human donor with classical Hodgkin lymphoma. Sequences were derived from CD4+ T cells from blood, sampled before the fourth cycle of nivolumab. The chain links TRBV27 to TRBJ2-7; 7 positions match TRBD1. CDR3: CASSLQGAYEQYF. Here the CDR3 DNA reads TGTGCCAGCAGTTTGCAGGGGGCCTACGAGCAGTACTTC.